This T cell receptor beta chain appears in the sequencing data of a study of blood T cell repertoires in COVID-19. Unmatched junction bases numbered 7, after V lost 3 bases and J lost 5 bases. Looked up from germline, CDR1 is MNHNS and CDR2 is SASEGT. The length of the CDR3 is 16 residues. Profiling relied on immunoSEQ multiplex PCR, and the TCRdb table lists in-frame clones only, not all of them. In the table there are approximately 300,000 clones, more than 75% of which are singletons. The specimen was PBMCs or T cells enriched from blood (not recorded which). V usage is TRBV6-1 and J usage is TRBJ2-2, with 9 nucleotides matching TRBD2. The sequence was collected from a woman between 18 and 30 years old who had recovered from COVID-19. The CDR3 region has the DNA TGTGCCAGCAGTGATCTACTAGCGGGTAGTACCGGGGAGCTGTTTTTT. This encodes CASSDLLAGSTGELFF.